A selection of T cell receptor beta chains follows, all from one sample in a study of CD8 T cells in ankylosing spondylitis. TCRdb ran MiXCR on the 5' RACE reads and lists one entry per CDR3 protein. In the table there are around 340,000 distinct CDR3 sequences, 14% to 15% of which are singletons. What was sequenced was blood, either unsorted or a sorted T cell fraction (not recorded which). These receptors were obtained from a male donor with ankylosing spondylitis or in good health (not recorded which). CDR3s include the opening cysteine and the closing phenylalanine or tryptophan. The order of the fields is D gene, J gene, V gene, clone size, CDR3 DNA, CDR3 protein. The D gene is left open where the match is weak. Clone size is given for some rows only: seen once, a few or many times, or a class if the clone is expanded.

D: -
J: TRBJ2-7
V: TRBV5-1
size: few
DNA: TGCGCCAGCAGCTTGACAGGTTTGAGCGAGCAGTACTTC
CDR3: CASSLTGLSEQYF

D: TRBD1
J: TRBJ1-1
V: TRBV7-9
size: few
DNA: TGTGCCAGCAGCCTCTGGACAGGGCCGAACACTGAAGCTTTCTTT
CDR3: CASSLWTGPNTEAFF

D: TRBD1
J: TRBJ1-2
V: TRBV2
size: few
DNA: TGTGCCAGCAGGGGGACAGGGGAAGTATACGGCTACACCTTC
CDR3: CASRGTGEVYGYTF

D: TRBD1
J: TRBJ2-5
V: TRBV3-1
size: -
DNA: TGTGCCAGCAGCTCCGGGACAGGGCCATACTTC
CDR3: CASSSGTGPYF

D: -
J: TRBJ2-3
V: TRBV5-1
size: -
DNA: TGCGCCAGCAGCCTTGGGCCGGGCCATACAGATACGCAGTATTTT
CDR3: CASSLGPGHTDTQYF

D: TRBD2
J: TRBJ2-5
V: TRBV5-1
size: -
DNA: TGCGCCAGCAGCTTGAGCGGGAGGGGGCAAGAGACCCAGTACTTC
CDR3: CASSLSGRGQETQYF

D: TRBD1
J: TRBJ1-2
V: TRBV5-1
size: -
DNA: TGCGCCAGCAGCTCCGAAGGACAGGTCTATGGCTACACCTTC
CDR3: CASSSEGQVYGYTF

D: -
J: TRBJ1-4
V: TRBV5-1
size: many
DNA: TGCGCCAGCAGCTTGACGGGGGTTGGGGAAAAACTGTTTTTT
CDR3: CASSLTGVGEKLFF

D: TRBD2
J: TRBJ2-3
V: TRBV2
size: -
DNA: TGTGCCAGCACCATAGAGACTAGCGGGGGAAATACGCAGTATTTT
CDR3: CASTIETSGGNTQYF

D: -
J: TRBJ1-6
V: TRBV6-6
size: few
DNA: TGTGCCAGCAGCCATATCGATAATTCACCCCTCCACTTT
CDR3: CASSHIDNSPLHF

D: -
J: TRBJ1-1
V: TRBV3-1
size: -
DNA: TGTGCCAGCAGCGATCATGGGGGTAACACTGAAGCTTTCTTT
CDR3: CASSDHGGNTEAFF

D: -
J: TRBJ2-7
V: TRBV29-1
size: -
DNA: TGCAGCGTTGGAAGTCCAAGGGGGACCTACGAGCAGTACTTC
CDR3: CSVGSPRGTYEQYF

D: -
J: TRBJ1-4
V: TRBV7-9
size: -
DNA: TGTGCCAGCAGCTTAGCGGACGGATATGCCGTGTTTTTT
CDR3: CASSLADGYAVFF

D: -
J: TRBJ1-1
V: TRBV2
size: few
DNA: TGTGCCAGCGTCCGAGTGAACACTGAAGCTTTCTTT
CDR3: CASVRVNTEAFF

D: -
J: TRBJ1-1
V: TRBV3-1
size: -
DNA: TGTGCCAGCAGACGCGGACACAGCTACGGCACTGAAGCTTTCTTT
CDR3: CASRRGHSYGTEAFF

D: -
J: TRBJ1-1
V: TRBV7-8
size: many
DNA: TGTGCCAGCAGCCCGTTTATGGGGTTCGGGAACACTGAAGCTTTCTTT
CDR3: CASSPFMGFGNTEAFF

D: -
J: TRBJ2-3
V: TRBV5-1
size: many
DNA: TGCGCCAGCAGGCTCGAGGGAGATACGCAGTATTTT
CDR3: CASRLEGDTQYF

D: -
J: TRBJ2-5
V: TRBV19
size: -
DNA: TGTGCCAGTAGCCTAGTCGCTTACCAAGAGACCCAGTACTTC
CDR3: CASSLVAYQETQYF

D: TRBD1
J: TRBJ1-6
V: TRBV12-3/TRBV12-4
size: few
DNA: TGTGCCAGCAGTTTAAAGGGGGCGCGCAATTCACCCCTCCACTTT
CDR3: CASSLKGARNSPLHF

D: -
J: TRBJ2-2
V: TRBV6-6
size: -
DNA: TGTGCCAGCAGCGCCGGCTTACCAGGGGAGCTGTTTTTT
CDR3: CASSAGLPGELFF

D: TRBD2
J: TRBJ2-3
V: TRBV10-3
size: -
DNA: TGTGCCATCAGTGGCGTAGCGGGAGCCGAAGATACGCAGTATTTT
CDR3: CAISGVAGAEDTQYF

D: -
J: TRBJ2-1
V: TRBV10-3
size: -
DNA: TGTGCCATCAGTATACCGGGGCGGGATGAGCAGTTCTTC
CDR3: CAISIPGRDEQFF

D: -
J: TRBJ2-3
V: TRBV7-2
size: -
DNA: TGTGCCAGCAGCTCCGGGGTAAATTTT
CDR3: CASSSGVNF

D: -
J: TRBJ1-1
V: TRBV5-1
size: few
DNA: TGCGCCAGCAGCATTATAGATCATAACACTGAAGCTTTCTTT
CDR3: CASSIIDHNTEAFF

D: TRBD2
J: TRBJ2-1
V: TRBV12-5
size: few
DNA: TGTGCTAGTGGTTTGGGATATAGCGGGAGGTCCAATGAGCAGTTCTTC
CDR3: CASGLGYSGRSNEQFF

D: TRBD1
J: TRBJ2-1
V: TRBV29-1
size: few
DNA: TGCAGCGTTGAAGATCGACAGGGGGCCCACAATGAGCAGTTCTTC
CDR3: CSVEDRQGAHNEQFF

D: TRBD1
J: TRBJ1-5
V: TRBV12-3/TRBV12-4
size: -
DNA: TGTGCCAGCAGTCTACGAAGAGGGACAGTTAGCAATCAGCCCCAGCATTTT
CDR3: CASSLRRGTVSNQPQHF

D: -
J: TRBJ2-6
V: TRBV7-2
size: few
DNA: TGTGCCAGCATCTCGACAGGGGAGGGATCTGGGGCCAACGTCCTGACTTTC
CDR3: CASISTGEGSGANVLTF

D: TRBD2
J: TRBJ2-7
V: TRBV20-1
size: few
DNA: TGCAGTGCCCGATCCGGGGGGTACGAGCAGTACTTC
CDR3: CSARSGGYEQYF

D: -
J: TRBJ2-6
V: TRBV4-2
size: few
DNA: TGTGCCAGCAGCCATCGCGGTTTGAGCTCTGGGGCCAACGTCCTGACTTTC
CDR3: CASSHRGLSSGANVLTF

D: TRBD1
J: TRBJ2-1
V: TRBV7-2
size: -
DNA: TGTGCCAGCAGCATGGACAGGGGGCTAGGGGGTGAGCAGTTCTTC
CDR3: CASSMDRGLGGEQFF

D: TRBD2
J: TRBJ2-7
V: TRBV5-1
size: -
DNA: TGCGCCAGCAGCTCACAAAGCGGGGGCTTGACCTACGAGCAGTACTTC
CDR3: CASSSQSGGLTYEQYF

D: -
J: TRBJ1-4
V: TRBV4-1
size: once
DNA: TGCGTCAGCAGTCTTGGGGGACTAGAAAAACTGTTTTTT
CDR3: CVSSLGGLEKLFF

D: TRBD1
J: TRBJ2-5
V: TRBV12-3/TRBV12-4
size: few
DNA: TGTGCCAGCACCCGGATCGACAGGGGGGATGGAGAGACCCAGTACTTC
CDR3: CASTRIDRGDGETQYF

D: TRBD2
J: TRBJ2-2
V: TRBV27
size: -
DNA: TGTGCTAGCAGTCCCCGAGCGGGGGGGAACACCGGGGAGCTGTTTTTT
CDR3: CASSPRAGGNTGELFF

D: -
J: TRBJ2-7
V: TRBV9
size: many
DNA: TGTGCCAGCAGCGTAGGCACCTACGAGCAGTACTTC
CDR3: CASSVGTYEQYF

D: -
J: TRBJ2-2
V: TRBV15
size: few
DNA: TGTGCCACCACCCCCAGGTCAGGGGGGTTCGCGAACACCGGGGAGCTGTTTTTT
CDR3: CATTPRSGGFANTGELFF

D: TRBD1
J: TRBJ2-7
V: TRBV12-3/TRBV12-4
size: -
DNA: TGTGCCAGCAGTTCGGACAGGGGGCCCCTCGGGGAGCAGTACTTC
CDR3: CASSSDRGPLGEQYF

D: -
J: TRBJ2-5
V: TRBV5-1
size: many
DNA: TGCGCCAGCAGCCCAGGTGACCAAGAGACCCAGTACTTC
CDR3: CASSPGDQETQYF

D: -
J: TRBJ1-5
V: TRBV27
size: -
DNA: TGTGCCAGCAGTTTATTAAGGAGAGTGGCAGGCGGGGAACAGCCCCAGCATTTT
CDR3: CASSLLRRVAGGEQPQHF

D: -
J: TRBJ2-7
V: TRBV5-1
size: once
DNA: TGCGCCAGCAGCAGCGGCCTCCGCGGCGAGCAGTACTTC
CDR3: CASSSGLRGEQYF

D: -
J: TRBJ2-1
V: TRBV4-2
size: -
DNA: TGTGCCAGCAACGAGGGTGAAGGCTACAATGAGCAGTTCTTC
CDR3: CASNEGEGYNEQFF

D: -
J: TRBJ1-2
V: TRBV6-5
size: -
DNA: TGTGCCAGCAGTTACTCGCGGGGCAGCTACACCTTC
CDR3: CASSYSRGSYTF

D: -
J: TRBJ1-1
V: TRBV5-1
size: -
DNA: TGCGCCAGCAGCTTGGCCAAGGACACTGAAGCTTTCTTT
CDR3: CASSLAKDTEAFF

D: -
J: TRBJ2-4
V: TRBV20-1
size: few
DNA: TGCAGTGTCCCCCTAGCCAAAAACATTCAGTACTTC
CDR3: CSVPLAKNIQYF

D: -
J: TRBJ2-2
V: TRBV6-5
size: few
DNA: TGTGCCAGCAGTTACTCGGGGCAGGACCTGACCGGGGAGCTGTTTTTT
CDR3: CASSYSGQDLTGELFF

D: -
J: TRBJ1-2
V: TRBV5-1
size: -
DNA: TGCGCCAGCAGCTTGGAGAGGACAGCATCATATGGCTACACCTTC
CDR3: CASSLERTASYGYTF

D: TRBD2
J: TRBJ2-7
V: TRBV18
size: -
DNA: TGTGCCAGCTCACCTCTAGCGGGAGAATCCTACGAGCAGTACTTC
CDR3: CASSPLAGESYEQYF

D: -
J: TRBJ1-1
V: TRBV2
size: few
DNA: TGTGCCAGCAGTGGACAGACGGCCCTCCCTGAAGCTTTCTTT
CDR3: CASSGQTALPEAFF

D: TRBD1
J: TRBJ1-2
V: TRBV12-3/TRBV12-4
size: -
DNA: TGTGCCAGCAGCGGACAGGCTTCTAACTATGGCTACACCTTC
CDR3: CASSGQASNYGYTF

D: -
J: TRBJ1-6
V: TRBV20-1
size: few
DNA: TGCAGTGCCATTGGCGCCTATAATTCACCCCTCCACTTT
CDR3: CSAIGAYNSPLHF

D: -
J: TRBJ1-2
V: TRBV12-3/TRBV12-4
size: few
DNA: TGTGCCAGCAGTTTGTCTCAAGTTAACTATGGCTACACCTTC
CDR3: CASSLSQVNYGYTF

D: TRBD2
J: TRBJ2-7
V: TRBV6-5
size: -
DNA: TGTGCCAGCAGTTACTCTCTAGCGGAGAACGAGCAGTACTTC
CDR3: CASSYSLAENEQYF